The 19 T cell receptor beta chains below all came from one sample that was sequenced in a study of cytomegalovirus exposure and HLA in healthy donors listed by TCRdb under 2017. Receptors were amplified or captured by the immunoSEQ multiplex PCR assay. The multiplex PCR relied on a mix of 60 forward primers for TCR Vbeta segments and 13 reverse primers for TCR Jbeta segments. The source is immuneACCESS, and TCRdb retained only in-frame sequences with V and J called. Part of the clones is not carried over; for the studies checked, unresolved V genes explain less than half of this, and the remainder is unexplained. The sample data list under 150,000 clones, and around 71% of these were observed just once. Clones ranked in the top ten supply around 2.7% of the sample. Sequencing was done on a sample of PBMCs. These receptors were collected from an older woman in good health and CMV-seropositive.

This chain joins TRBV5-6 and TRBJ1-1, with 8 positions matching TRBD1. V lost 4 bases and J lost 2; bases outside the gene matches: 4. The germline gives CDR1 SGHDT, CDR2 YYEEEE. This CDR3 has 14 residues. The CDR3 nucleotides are TGTGCCAGCAGCACGACAGGGGCCAACACTGAAGCTTTCTTT. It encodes CASSTTGANTEAFF.

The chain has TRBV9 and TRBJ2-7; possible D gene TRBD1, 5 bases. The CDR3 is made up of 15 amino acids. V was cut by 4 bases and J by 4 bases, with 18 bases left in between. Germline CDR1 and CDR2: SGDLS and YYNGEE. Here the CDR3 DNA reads TGTGCCAGCAGCCCAAGTGGCAGGGCACGGTACGAGCAGTACTTC. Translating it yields CASSPSGRARYEQYF.

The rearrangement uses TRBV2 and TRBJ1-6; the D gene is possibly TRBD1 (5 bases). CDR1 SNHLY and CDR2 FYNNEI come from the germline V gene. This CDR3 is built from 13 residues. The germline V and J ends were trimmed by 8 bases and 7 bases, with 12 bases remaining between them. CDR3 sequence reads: CASLQDGNSPLHF. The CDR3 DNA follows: TGTGCCAGCTTACAGGATGGGAATTCACCCCTCCACTTT.

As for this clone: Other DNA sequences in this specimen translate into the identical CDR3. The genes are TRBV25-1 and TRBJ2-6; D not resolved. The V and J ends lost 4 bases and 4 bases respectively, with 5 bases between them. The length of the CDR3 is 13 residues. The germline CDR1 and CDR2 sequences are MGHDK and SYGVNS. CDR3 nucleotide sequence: TGTGCCAGCAGTGGGGCCGGGGCCAACGTCCTGACTTTC. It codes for CASSGAGANVLTF.

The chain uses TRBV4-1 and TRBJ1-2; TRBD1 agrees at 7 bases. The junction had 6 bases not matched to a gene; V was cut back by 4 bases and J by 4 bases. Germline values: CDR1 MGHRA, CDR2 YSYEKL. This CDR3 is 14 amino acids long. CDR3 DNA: TGCGCCAGCAGCCCCGAGGGGACAGCCTATGGCTACACCTTC. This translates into CASSPEGTAYGYTF.

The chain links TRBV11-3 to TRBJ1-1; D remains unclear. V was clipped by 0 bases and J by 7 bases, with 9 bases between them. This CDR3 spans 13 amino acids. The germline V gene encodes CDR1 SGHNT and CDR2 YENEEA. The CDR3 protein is CASSLDRRSEAFF. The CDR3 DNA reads TGTGCCAGCAGCTTAGATCGGAGAAGTGAAGCTTTCTTT.

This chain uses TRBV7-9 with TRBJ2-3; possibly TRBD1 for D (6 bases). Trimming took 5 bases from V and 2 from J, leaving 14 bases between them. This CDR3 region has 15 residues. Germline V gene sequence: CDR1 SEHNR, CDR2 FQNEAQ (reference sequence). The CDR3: CASSPQGGHTDTQYF. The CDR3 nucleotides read TGTGCCAGCAGCCCACAGGGTGGGCACACAGATACGCAGTATTTT.

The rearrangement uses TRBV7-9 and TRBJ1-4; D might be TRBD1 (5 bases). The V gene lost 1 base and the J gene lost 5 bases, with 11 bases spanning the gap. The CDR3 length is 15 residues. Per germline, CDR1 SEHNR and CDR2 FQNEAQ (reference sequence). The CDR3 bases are TGTGCCAGCAGCTTAGTCGCGTCAGGGAATGAAAAACTGTTTTTT. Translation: CASSLVASGNEKLFF.

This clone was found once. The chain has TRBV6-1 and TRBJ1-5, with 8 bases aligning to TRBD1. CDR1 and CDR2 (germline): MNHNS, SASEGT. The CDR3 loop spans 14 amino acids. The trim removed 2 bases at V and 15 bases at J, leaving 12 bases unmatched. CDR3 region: CASSESRGQARRHF. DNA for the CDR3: TGTGCCAGCAGTGAAAGCAGGGGACAGGCCAGGCGGCATTTT.

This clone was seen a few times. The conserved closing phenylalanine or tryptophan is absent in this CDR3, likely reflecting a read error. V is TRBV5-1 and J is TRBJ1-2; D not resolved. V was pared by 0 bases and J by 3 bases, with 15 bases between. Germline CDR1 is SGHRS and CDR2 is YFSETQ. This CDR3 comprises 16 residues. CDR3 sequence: CASSLEADGSDYGYTL. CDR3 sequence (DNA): TGCGCCAGCAGCTTGGAGGCAGACGGTTCAGACTATGGCTACACCCTC.

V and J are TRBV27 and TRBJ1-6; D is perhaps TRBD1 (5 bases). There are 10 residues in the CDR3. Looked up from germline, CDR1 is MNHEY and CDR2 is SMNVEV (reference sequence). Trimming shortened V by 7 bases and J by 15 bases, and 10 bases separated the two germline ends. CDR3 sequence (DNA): TGTGCCAGCAAGGGGTTAGGCCTCCACTTT. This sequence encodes CASKGLGLHF.

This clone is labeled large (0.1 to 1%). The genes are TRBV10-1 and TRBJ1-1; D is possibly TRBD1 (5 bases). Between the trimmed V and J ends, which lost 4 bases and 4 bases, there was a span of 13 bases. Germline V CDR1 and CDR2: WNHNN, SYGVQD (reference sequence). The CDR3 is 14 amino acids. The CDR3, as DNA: TGCGCCAGCAGTGCCCGCGGGGGGAGCACTGAAGCTTTCTTT. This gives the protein CASSARGGSTEAFF.

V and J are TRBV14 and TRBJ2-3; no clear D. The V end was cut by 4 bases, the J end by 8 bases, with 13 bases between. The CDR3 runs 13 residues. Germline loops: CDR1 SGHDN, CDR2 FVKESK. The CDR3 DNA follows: TGTGCCAGCAGCCCCTCCCACAGTGGTACGCAGTATTTT. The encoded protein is CASSPSHSGTQYF.

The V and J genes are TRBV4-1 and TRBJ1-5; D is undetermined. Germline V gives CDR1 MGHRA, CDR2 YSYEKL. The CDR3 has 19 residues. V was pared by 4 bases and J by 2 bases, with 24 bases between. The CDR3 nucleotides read TGCGCCAGCAGCCCGCGGTCCGGGGAGAGGGCGGGAGGCAATCAGCCCCAGCATTTT. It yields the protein CASSPRSGERAGGNQPQHF.

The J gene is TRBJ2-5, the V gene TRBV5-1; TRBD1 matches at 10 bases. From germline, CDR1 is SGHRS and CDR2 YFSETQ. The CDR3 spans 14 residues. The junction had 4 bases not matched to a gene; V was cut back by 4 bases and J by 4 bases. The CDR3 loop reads CASSVGQGGETQYF. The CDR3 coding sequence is TGCGCCAGCAGCGTAGGACAGGGGGGAGAGACCCAGTACTTC.

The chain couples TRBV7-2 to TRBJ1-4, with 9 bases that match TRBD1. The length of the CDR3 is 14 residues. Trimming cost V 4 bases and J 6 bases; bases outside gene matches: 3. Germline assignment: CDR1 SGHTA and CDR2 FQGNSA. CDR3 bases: TGTGCCAGCAGCTATACAGGGGGCGATGAAAAACTGTTTTTT. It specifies CASSYTGGDEKLFF.

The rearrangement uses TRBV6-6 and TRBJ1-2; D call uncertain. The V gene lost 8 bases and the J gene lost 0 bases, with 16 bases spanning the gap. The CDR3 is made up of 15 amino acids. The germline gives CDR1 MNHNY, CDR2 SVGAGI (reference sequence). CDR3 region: CASVDVAAANYGYTF. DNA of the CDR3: TGTGCCAGCGTTGACGTAGCAGCCGCTAACTATGGCTACACCTTC.

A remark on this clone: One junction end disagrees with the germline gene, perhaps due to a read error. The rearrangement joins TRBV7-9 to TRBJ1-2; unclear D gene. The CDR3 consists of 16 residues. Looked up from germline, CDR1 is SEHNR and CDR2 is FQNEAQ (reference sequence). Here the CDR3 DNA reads TGTTCCAGCAGCACGCAATTTAGGGAGGCCAACTATGGCTACACCTTC. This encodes CSSSTQFREANYGYTF. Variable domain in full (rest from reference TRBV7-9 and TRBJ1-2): DTGVSQNPRHKITKRGQNVTFRCDPISEHNRLYWYRQTLGQGPEFLTYFQNEAQLEKSRLLSDRFSAERPKGSFSTLEIQRTEQGDSAMYLCSSSTQFREANYGYTFGSGTRLTVV.

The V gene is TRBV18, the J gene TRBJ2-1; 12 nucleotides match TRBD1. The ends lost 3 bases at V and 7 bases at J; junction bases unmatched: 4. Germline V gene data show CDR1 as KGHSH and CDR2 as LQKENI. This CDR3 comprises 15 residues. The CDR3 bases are TGTGCCAGCTCACCGGGACAGGGGGCGGGTAATGAGCAGTTCTTC. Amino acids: CASSPGQGAGNEQFF.